This T cell receptor beta chain comes out of a study of shared clonotypes between healthy human individuals. Germline V gene sequence: CDR1 MGHRA, CDR2 YSYEKL. This CDR3 is built from 15 residues. V shed 2 bases, J shed 4 bases, and the junction held 6 bases outside the gene matches. Generated by immunoSEQ multiplex PCR, the TCRdb table keeps only in-frame clones and is missing some. The sample has 800,000 or so clones; roughly 96% are singletons. Naive CD8 cells comprised CD45RO-negative, CCR7-positively selected cells, excluding terminally differentiated effector memory CD45RA+ cells. This chain links TRBV4-1 with TRBJ2-7; TRBD2 agrees at 9 bases. The sequence came from a man aged 30-40 years in good health. Sequencing was carried out using naive CD8+ T cells sorted from blood. The CDR3 bases are TGCGCCAGCAGCCAAATTAGCGGGAGTGGATACGAGCAGTACTTC. Amino acid sequence: CASSQISGSGYEQYF.